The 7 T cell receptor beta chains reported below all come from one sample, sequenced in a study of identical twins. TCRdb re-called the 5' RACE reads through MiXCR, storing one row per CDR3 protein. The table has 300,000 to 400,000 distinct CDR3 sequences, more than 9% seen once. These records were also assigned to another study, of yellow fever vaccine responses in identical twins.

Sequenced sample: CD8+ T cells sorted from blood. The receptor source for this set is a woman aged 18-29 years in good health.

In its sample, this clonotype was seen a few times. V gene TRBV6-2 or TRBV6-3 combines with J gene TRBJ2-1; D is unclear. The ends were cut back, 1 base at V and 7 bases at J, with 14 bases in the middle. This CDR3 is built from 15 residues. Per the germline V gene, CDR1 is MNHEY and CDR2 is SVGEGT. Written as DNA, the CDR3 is TGTGCCAGCAGTTACTATCTAGGGATGGGGAATGAGCAGTTCTTC. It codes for CASSYYLGMGNEQFF.

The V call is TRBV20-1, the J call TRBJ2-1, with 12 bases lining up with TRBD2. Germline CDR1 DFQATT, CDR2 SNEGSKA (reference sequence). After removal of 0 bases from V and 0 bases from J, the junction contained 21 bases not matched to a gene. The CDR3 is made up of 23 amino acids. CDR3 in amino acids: CSARDRGQTSGSRGGSSYNEQFF. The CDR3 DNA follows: TGCAGTGCTAGAGATCGAGGCCAGACTAGCGGGAGTAGAGGGGGGAGCTCCTACAATGAGCAGTTCTTC.

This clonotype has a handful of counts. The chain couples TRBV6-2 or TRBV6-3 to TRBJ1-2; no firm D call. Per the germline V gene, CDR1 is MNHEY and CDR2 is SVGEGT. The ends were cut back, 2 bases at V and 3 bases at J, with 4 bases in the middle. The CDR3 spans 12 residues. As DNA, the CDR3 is TGTGCCAGCAGTTACCCACACTATGGCTACACCTTC. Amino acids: CASSYPHYGYTF.

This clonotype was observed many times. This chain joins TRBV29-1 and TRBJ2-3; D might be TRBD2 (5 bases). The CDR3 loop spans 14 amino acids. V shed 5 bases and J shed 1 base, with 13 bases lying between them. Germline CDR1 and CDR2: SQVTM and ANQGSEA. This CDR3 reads CSVSREGGTDTQYF. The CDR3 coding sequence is TGCAGCGTTTCTAGAGAGGGTGGCACAGATACGCAGTATTTT.

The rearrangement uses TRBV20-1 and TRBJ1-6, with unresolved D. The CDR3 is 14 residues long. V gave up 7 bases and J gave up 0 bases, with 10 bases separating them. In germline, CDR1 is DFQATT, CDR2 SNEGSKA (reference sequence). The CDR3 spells CSVEESSYNSPLHF. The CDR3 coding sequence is TGCAGTGTTGAGGAGAGCTCCTATAATTCACCCCTCCACTTT.

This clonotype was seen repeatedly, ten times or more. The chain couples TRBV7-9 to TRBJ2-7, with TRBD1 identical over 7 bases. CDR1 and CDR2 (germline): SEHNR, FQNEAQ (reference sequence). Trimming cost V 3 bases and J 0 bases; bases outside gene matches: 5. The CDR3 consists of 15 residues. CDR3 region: CASSFDRDPSYEQYV. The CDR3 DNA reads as TGTGCCAGCAGCTTTGACAGGGATCCCTCCTACGAGCAGTACGTC.

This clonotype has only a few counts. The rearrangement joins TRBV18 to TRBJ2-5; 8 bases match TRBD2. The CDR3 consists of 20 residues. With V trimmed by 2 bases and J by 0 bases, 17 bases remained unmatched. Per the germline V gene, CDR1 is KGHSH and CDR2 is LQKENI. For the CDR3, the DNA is TGTGCCAGCTCACCAGACGTCGTGGGAGCGGGAGCTCTATACCAAGAGACCCAGTACTTC. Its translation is CASSPDVVGAGALYQETQYF.